This TCR beta chain came from a study of T cell responses to AZD1222 COVID-19 vaccine. Germline loops: CDR1 SNHLY, CDR2 FYNNEI. The CDR3 loop spans 16 amino acids. Losses at the gene ends were 4 bases for V and 0 bases for J; bases not matched to a gene: 3. Data came from immunoSEQ multiplex PCR; TCRdb stores just in-frame clones and leaves some out. The sample has around 180,000 clones, 90% to 95% seen once. This receptor was identified in an adult who received the AZD1222 COVID-19 vaccine. The sample was peripheral blood, taken 28 days after the second AZD1222 dose. This chain links TRBV2 with TRBJ2-3; 11 bases match TRBD2. The CDR3 reads CASSVRLAGSTDTQYF. CDR3 bases: TGTGCCAGCAGTGTAAGACTAGCGGGGAGCACAGATACGCAGTATTTT.